This is a list of T cell receptor beta chains from one sample in a study of T cells in Graves' hyperthyroidism and ophthalmopathy. TCRdb re-analysed the multiplex PCR reads in MiXCR, keeping a single row per CDR3 protein. The sample lists fewer than 650,000 distinct CDR3 sequences, over 12% occurring once. Sequencing input: blood. Receptors were obtained from a woman aged 40 to 50 with Graves' ophthalmopathy. CDR3s include the opening cysteine and the closing phenylalanine or tryptophan. Size is stated for part of the rows, as once, few or many counts, or as a class when the clone is expanded.

size: -; V: TRBV7-6; CDR3: CASSPSFPGVFVGELFF
size: many; V: TRBV11-2; CDR3: CASSLDPSGTYNEQFF
size: -; V: TRBV12-3/TRBV12-4; CDR3: CASSTGTGRSYEQYF
size: -; V: TRBV28; CDR3: CASSFFVGGEQYF
size: -; V: TRBV5-1; CDR3: CASSLSRGTQETQYF
size: many; V: TRBV2; CDR3: CASSRAGQGQYF
size: many; V: TRBV19; CDR3: CASSIRDRGTEAFF
size: many; V: TRBV20-1; CDR3: CSARRGAEQETQYF
size: -; V: TRBV12-3/TRBV12-4; CDR3: CASSLLVRSNQPQHF
size: many; V: TRBV6-5; CDR3: CASSYSVAGGGYEQYF
size: few; V: TRBV7-3; CDR3: CASSLNGRETMGYTF
size: few; V: TRBV7-9; CDR3: CAGRTVLDTEAFF
size: many; V: TRBV25-1; CDR3: CASSEVPGQPQETQYF
size: many; V: TRBV27; CDR3: CASSLGHLSSYEQYF
size: -; V: TRBV19; CDR3: CASSPLDRDGGELFF
size: many; V: TRBV4-3; CDR3: CASSQDSDRGAMNTEAFF
size: -; V: TRBV6-1; CDR3: CASSDLPDRGQPQHF
size: many; V: TRBV6-1; CDR3: CASSIQLYSNQPQHF
size: many; V: TRBV29-1; CDR3: CSALRGAQYF
size: few; V: TRBV12-3/TRBV12-4; CDR3: CASSYNLRDTYGYTF
size: few; V: TRBV27; CDR3: CASSPLLAGGPQETQYF
size: many; V: TRBV25-1; CDR3: CASSDVTGMAYEQYF
size: many; V: TRBV6-2/TRBV6-3; CDR3: CASSATGATGELFF
size: -; V: TRBV7-9; CDR3: CASSKAEKLFF
size: many; V: TRBV24-1; CDR3: CATSAPGGNQPQHF
size: -; V: TRBV6-1; CDR3: CASSRTSGRRDEQYF
size: many; V: TRBV28; CDR3: CASSLSQREYEQYF